Listed here are 10 T cell receptor beta chains from one sample, sequenced in a study of chemoradiotherapy in HPV16-positive cancers (dated by TCRdb to 2021 to 2024). Receptor libraries were prepared by the immunoSEQ multiplex PCR assay. The clones in this table, taken by TCRdb from immuneACCESS, are in-frame only. Not every clone is retained; where verified, under half of the shortfall comes from an unresolved V gene, and the cause of the rest is unknown. This sample comprises several thousand clones, around 75% of them detected only once. The ten largest clones take up roughly 6.4% of the sample. Sequencing used tumor tissue, obtained from a patient who underwent chemoradiotherapy. Receptor source: a human donor with HPV-associated anogenital cancer.

The J gene is TRBJ1-1, the V gene TRBV11-3; D call uncertain. Deletions cut 1 base from V and 4 bases from J, with 7 bases between. The CDR3 spans 13 residues. Germline V CDR1 and CDR2: SGHNT, YENEEA. CDR3: CASSLARSTEAFF. The CDR3 DNA sequence: TGTGCCAGCAGCTTAGCCCGGAGCACTGAAGCTTTCTTT.

This clone was detected only once. The chain carries TRBV9 and TRBJ2-7; D call uncertain. This CDR3 is built from 13 residues. With 0 bases removed from V and 3 bases from J, the gap between germline ends came to 7 bases. CDR1 SGDLS and CDR2 YYNGEE come from the germline V gene. CDR3 sequence reads: CASSVALNYEQYF. CDR3 nucleotides: TGTGCCAGCAGCGTAGCTTTAAACTACGAGCAGTACTTC.

The J gene is TRBJ2-1, the V gene TRBV7-9, with 9 bases that match TRBD2. The J segment lost 2 bases and the V segment lost 5 bases, leaving 1 base of the junction unmatched. This CDR3 comprises 14 residues. Germline V gene data show CDR1 as SEHNR and CDR2 as FQNEAQ (reference sequence). The CDR3 loop reads CASSPSGTYNEQFF. Here the CDR3 DNA reads TGTGCCAGCAGCCCTAGCGGGACCTACAATGAGCAGTTCTTC.

The V and J genes are TRBV27 and TRBJ1-2; TRBD1 might be the D (6 bases). The length of the CDR3 is 14 residues. Trimming pared 3 bases from V and 4 bases from J, leaving 12 bases between. CDR1 is MNHEY, CDR2 SMNVEV, per germline (reference sequence). The CDR3 DNA reads TGTGCCAGCAGTTTGACAGGAGGCGGCTATGGCTACACCTTC. It yields the protein CASSLTGGGYGYTF.

The CDR3 DNA sequence: TGTGCCAGCAGCTTACCCCGAAGTGGGAGGGCCCTGGATACGCAGTATTTT. Protein product: CASSLPRSGRALDTQYF. The chain joins TRBV7-9 to TRBJ2-3, with TRBD2 matching 7 bases. Trimming cost V 2 bases and J 6 bases; bases outside gene matches: 14. The CDR3 is made up of 17 amino acids. The germline V gene has CDR1 SEHNR and CDR2 FQNEAQ (reference sequence).

In its sample, this clone was seen a few times. This chain uses TRBV30 with TRBJ1-3; D unclear. Trimming stripped 2 bases from V and 3 bases from J, with 17 bases between. The CDR3 loop spans 16 amino acids. The germline CDR1 and CDR2 sequences are GTSNPN and SVGIG (reference sequence). CDR3 DNA sequence: TGTGCCTGGAGTCCCCCCCAATGGACCTTTGGAAACACCATATATTTT. It encodes CAWSPPQWTFGNTIYF.

DNA for the CDR3: TGTGCCAGCAGATTCACTAGCTATGGAAGCACAGATACGCAGTATTTT. Protein product: CASRFTSYGSTDTQYF. The V call is TRBV6-6, the J call TRBJ2-3; maybe TRBD2 (6 bases). CDR3 length equals 16 residues. From germline, CDR1 is MNHNY and CDR2 SVGAGI (reference sequence). V lost 6 bases and J 0 bases, leaving 16 bases between the germline ends.

The chain employs TRBV9 and TRBJ1-4; unclear D gene. The CDR3 loop spans 14 amino acids. Deletions cut 0 bases from V and 4 bases from J, with 7 bases between. Germline V gene data show CDR1 as SGDLS and CDR2 as YYNGEE. CDR3 coding DNA: TGTGCCAGCAGCGTAGGACCGCATAATGAAAAACTGTTTTTT. Translating gives CASSVGPHNEKLFF.

The rearrangement joins TRBV15 to TRBJ2-3; D is uncertain. CDR3 length: 15 residues. The V end lost 1 base, the J end lost 4 bases, and 12 bases lay between the germline ends. Per the germline V gene, CDR1 is LNHNV and CDR2 is YYDKDF (reference sequence). The chain's CDR3 is CATSRATDGADTQYF. The CDR3 nucleotides read TGTGCCACCAGCAGAGCGACTGATGGGGCAGATACGCAGTATTTT.

The chain combines TRBV29-1 with TRBJ2-1; D uncertain. Per germline, CDR1 SQVTM and CDR2 ANQGSEA. The length of the CDR3 is 11 residues. V was cut by 4 bases and J by 4 bases, with 5 bases left in between. The CDR3 reads CSVGAYNEQFF. The CDR3 DNA follows: TGCAGCGTTGGGGCTTACAATGAGCAGTTCTTC.